A single sample is the source of the 8 T cell receptor beta chains below, sequenced in a study of blood T cell repertoires in COVID-19. Clones were read by immunoSEQ multiplex PCR, and TCRdb kept only the in-frame ones, dropping some. Found here are 330,000 or so clones, over 75% of them singletons; the top ten hold approximately 3%. The sample was PBMCs or T cells enriched from blood (not recorded which). The receptors derive from a woman aged 25 to 45 who had recovered from COVID-19.

This chain connects TRBV5-1 to TRBJ2-1; 7 positions match TRBD1. With V trimmed by 5 bases and J by 2 bases, 7 bases remained unmatched. The V gene's germline CDR1 is SGHRS and CDR2 YFSETQ. CDR3 length: 15 residues. The CDR3 region has the DNA TGCGCCAGCAGATTACAGGGGAGTCCCTACAATGAGCAGTTCTTC. Translated: CASRLQGSPYNEQFF.

CDR3 sequence: CASSDPRQGASYGYTF. The CDR3 coding sequence is TGTGCCAGCAGTGACCCCCGACAGGGGGCGAGCTATGGCTACACCTTC. This chain connects TRBV25-1 to TRBJ1-2, with 10 bases that match TRBD1. Germline V lookup: CDR1 MGHDK, CDR2 SYGVNS. Trimming cost V 3 bases and J 4 bases; bases outside gene matches: 8. The CDR3 has 16 amino acids.

This clone was picked up one time. The chain has TRBV28 and TRBJ1-5, with a possible D match to TRBD1 (6 bases). The V gene's germline CDR1 is MDHEN and CDR2 SYDVKM. V lost 6 bases to trimming and J lost 7 bases, with 13 bases between them. This CDR3 contains 13 residues. The DNA for the CDR3 is TGTGCCAGCAGGGGGACATTCAGGCAGCCCCAGCATTTT. Its translation is CASRGTFRQPQHF. Based on the CDR3 plus reference TRBV28 and TRBJ1-5, the full variable domain is DVKVTQSSRYLVKRTGEKVFLECVQDMDHENMFWYRQDPGLGLRLIYFSYDVKMKEKGDIPEGYSVSREKKERFSLILESASTNQTSMYLCASRGTFRQPQHFGDGTRLSIL.

This clone came up a few times. The chain has TRBV11-2 and TRBJ2-2; a possible D gene is TRBD2 (6 bases). With 8 bases removed from V and 3 bases from J, the gap between germline ends came to 25 bases. This CDR3 contains 18 residues. The germline V gene encodes CDR1 SGHAT and CDR2 FQNNGV. This chain's CDR3 is CASGTSEPFQPHTGELFF. The DNA of the CDR3 is TGTGCCAGCGGGACTTCAGAGCCCTTTCAACCTCACACCGGGGAGCTGTTTTTT.

The genes are TRBV3-1 (or the pseudogene TRBV3-2) and TRBJ1-4, with 10 nucleotides matching TRBD1. Trimming cost V 3 bases and J 7 bases; bases outside gene matches: 5. CDR1 is LGHDT, CDR2 YNNKEL, per germline (reference sequence). This CDR3 contains 15 residues. The CDR3 bases are TGTGCCAGCAGCCAGCCGGGACAGGGGCTTGAAAAACTGTTTTTT. This sequence encodes CASSQPGQGLEKLFF.

DNA of the CDR3: TGTGCCACCAGTGGAACATCCGGACAGGGGGCCGCCGGGGAGCTGTTTTTT. This sequence encodes CATSGTSGQGAAGELFF. The rearrangement links TRBV24-1 to TRBJ2-2; 11 nucleotides align to TRBD1. CDR3 size: 17 residues. Trimming cost V 5 bases and J 6 bases; bases outside gene matches: 10. The germline V gene encodes CDR1 KGHDR and CDR2 SFDVKD.

CDR3 protein: CASSLVSEKETQYF. The CDR3 coding sequence is TGTGCCAGCAGCTTAGTCAGCGAGAAAGAGACCCAGTACTTC. J is TRBJ2-5 and V is TRBV7-9; D not certain. The CDR3 loop spans 14 amino acids. Deletions cut 1 base from V and 3 bases from J, with 9 bases between. CDR1 and CDR2 from the germline V gene are SEHNR and FQNEAQ (reference sequence).

The J gene is TRBJ2-1, the V gene TRBV5-1; 7 nucleotides align to TRBD2. This CDR3 spans 13 amino acids. With 2 bases clipped from V and 15 bases from J, the junction kept 11 bases outside the gene matches. The germline V gene has CDR1 SGHRS and CDR2 YFSETQ. In nucleotides, the CDR3 is TGCGCCAGCAGCTTCCCCTGGGGGGGATGGCCGTTCTTC. The encoded protein is CASSFPWGGWPFF.